This T cell receptor (beta chain) came from a study of blood T cell repertoires in COVID-19. Study details: The origin of the acute and convalescent COVID-19 samples was the United States, Italy and Spain. From T cells, B-cell-depleted T cells, or PBMCs came the material, which was cDNA or gDNA.

V lost 3 bases, J lost 5 bases, and 3 bases stayed unmatched. The length of the CDR3 is 13 residues. CDR1 and CDR2 (germline): SGHRS, YFSETQ. Per the authors' pipeline: Estimated nucleated cell counts came from reference gene primer amplification. TCRdb keeps only in-frame clones here, not all; method: immunoSEQ multiplex PCR. The V and J calls and clone size come from that table; D and trimming were worked out from the DNA. The sample includes about 140,000 clones, 70% to 85% of them seen just once. Sequenced material: peripheral blood. The chain joins TRBV5-1 to TRBJ2-5; 8 positions match TRBD1. The TCR comes from a man aged 55 to 70 with active or convalescent COVID-19. In nucleotides, the CDR3 is TGCGCCAGCAGCTGGGGGACAGGCGAGACCCAGTACTTC. Its translation: CASSWGTGETQYF.